This is a list of T cell receptor beta chains from one sample in a study of blood T cell repertoires in COVID-19. Here immunoSEQ multiplex PCR was the method, and the copy in TCRdb shows in-frame clones only, minus some. The sample includes about 120,000 clones, roughly three quarters of them seen just once. Material: peripheral blood. The origin of the receptors is a human donor in a cohort sampled during active COVID-19. Both conserved end residues are part of each CDR3. The order of the fields is clone size, V gene, J gene, D gene, CDR3 protein, CDR3 DNA. The D gene is left open where the match is weak. Size values are once, few and many counts, or a class for expanded clones, and some rows have none.

NA	TRBV18	TRBJ1-6	TRBD1	CASSRLGDSNNSPLHF	TGTGCCAGCTCACGGCTCGGGGACAGCAATAATTCACCCCTCCACTTT
NA	TRBV5-4	TRBJ2-7	TRBD2	CASSLEAGGPEQYF	TGTGCCAGCAGCTTGGAAGCGGGGGGGCCTGAGCAGTACTTC
few	TRBV2	TRBJ2-7	NA	CASSPGLTYEQYF	TGTGCCAGCAGTCCAGGACTTACCTACGAGCAGTACTTC
NA	TRBV27	TRBJ1-1	TRBD1	CASRSPLRTGSSEAFF	TGTGCCAGCAGATCCCCCCTAAGGACAGGGAGTTCTGAAGCTTTCTTT
once	TRBV2	TRBJ1-1	TRBD1	CASSEGQMNTEAFF	TGTGCCAGCAGTGAGGGACAGATGAACACTGAAGCTTTCTTT
NA	TRBV27	TRBJ2-7	NA	CASSLDYDYEQYF	TGTGCCAGCAGTTTGGACTACGACTACGAGCAGTACTTC
NA	TRBV7-9	TRBJ1-4	NA	CASSSTGLSEKLFF	TGTGCCAGCAGCTCTACAGGGCTCAGCGAAAAACTGTTTTTT
NA	TRBV28	TRBJ1-2	NA	CASSLMGAHLGGYTF	TGTGCCAGCAGTTTAATGGGGGCGCATCTAGGAGGCTACACCTTC
NA	TRBV29-1	TRBJ2-7	NA	CSVVSGPEYEQYF	TGCAGCGTTGTATCTGGGCCTGAGTACGAGCAGTACTTC
NA	TRBV7-9	TRBJ2-7	NA	CASRPGHSYEQYF	TGTGCCAGCAGGCCGGGACACTCCTACGAGCAGTACTTC
NA	TRBV11-2	TRBJ2-7	NA	CASSFTLGEQYF	TGTGCCAGCAGCTTCACCCTCGGCGAGCAGTACTTC
NA	TRBV5-1	TRBJ1-2	NA	CASSLTTYGYTF	TGCGCCAGCAGCTTAACAACCTATGGCTACACCTTC
once	TRBV6-5	TRBJ1-1	NA	CASEGAGNTEAFF	TGTGCCAGCGAAGGTGCGGGTAACACTGAAGCTTTCTTT
NA	TRBV4-1	TRBJ1-1	TRBD1	CASSQDRGAEAFF	TGCGCCAGCAGCCAAGACAGGGGGGCTGAAGCTTTCTTT
NA	TRBV11-2	TRBJ2-7	NA	CASSLDYERQYF	TGTGCCAGCAGCTTAGACTATGAGCGGCAGTACTTC
NA	TRBV5-5	TRBJ2-7	NA	CASSRDPEGWQYF	TGTGCCAGCAGCCGGGACCCGGAGGGATGGCAGTACTTC
NA	TRBV11-2	TRBJ1-1	NA	CASSLGSGNTEAFF	TGTGCCAGCAGCTTAGGGTCAGGGAACACTGAAGCTTTCTTT
NA	TRBV24-1	TRBJ1-6	TRBD1	CATSVPSDRGHSPLHF	TGTGCCACCAGTGTTCCATCCGACAGGGGGCACTCACCCCTCCACTTT
NA	TRBV6-5	TRBJ2-7	NA	CASSRGQGGSYEQYF	TGTGCCAGCAGTCGTGGACAGGGAGGGTCCTACGAGCAGTACTTC
NA	TRBV9	TRBJ2-3	TRBD1	CASSAEGQSTDTQYF	TGTGCCAGCAGCGCCGAGGGACAGAGCACAGATACGCAGTATTTT
NA	TRBV6-5	TRBJ1-5	TRBD1	CASRDRGIGQPQHF	TGTGCCAGCAGGGACAGGGGTATTGGTCAGCCCCAGCATTTT
once	TRBV5-1	TRBJ2-7	TRBD2	CASSSSQGGLAYEQYF	TGCGCCAGCAGCTCCTCCCAGGGAGGGCTCGCCTACGAGCAGTACTTC
NA	TRBV5-1	TRBJ2-3	NA	CASSAALGTSKTPTQYF	TGCGCCAGCAGCGCCGCCCTCGGGACTTCCAAAACCCCAACGCAGTATTTT
NA	TRBV30	TRBJ2-7	TRBD1	CAWSSGQGYEQYF	TGTGCCTGGAGTTCCGGACAGGGCTACGAGCAGTACTTC
NA	TRBV2	TRBJ1-1	NA	CASHRLNTEAFF	TGTGCCAGCCACAGGTTGAACACTGAAGCTTTCTTT
NA	TRBV5-6	TRBJ1-2	TRBD1	CASSIGQDAGYTF	TGTGCCAGCAGCATTGGACAGGACGCTGGCTACACCTTC
few	TRBV6-5	TRBJ1-2	NA	CASSRTDGNGYTF	TGTGCCAGCAGTCGAACGGACGGGAATGGCTACACCTTC
few	TRBV27	TRBJ1-6	TRBD1	CASSWGQGGSPLHF	TGTGCCAGCAGTTGGGGACAGGGGGGATCACCCCTCCACTTT
NA	TRBV12-3/TRBV12-4	TRBJ2-7	TRBD2	CASSRLAEGEQYF	TGTGCCAGCAGTAGACTAGCTGAGGGCGAGCAGTACTTC
NA	TRBV27	TRBJ1-1	NA	CASSGGPQGTNTEAFF	TGTGCCAGCAGTGGGGGCCCTCAGGGAACTAACACTGAAGCTTTCTTT
NA	TRBV6-6	TRBJ1-4	NA	CASSYAGWANEKLFF	TGTGCCAGCAGTTACGCAGGGTGGGCTAATGAAAAACTGTTTTTT
NA	TRBV19	TRBJ1-1	NA	CASSSTSMNTEAFF	TGTGCCAGTAGTAGCACCAGTATGAACACTGAAGCTTTCTTT
NA	TRBV7-8	TRBJ2-7	NA	CASSLAGTTVEQYF	TGTGCCAGCAGCTTAGCAGGGACAACCGTGGAGCAGTACTTC
NA	TRBV11-2	TRBJ2-7	TRBD1	CASSLLAGTGYEQYF	TGTGCCAGCAGCTTATTAGCCGGGACAGGATACGAGCAGTACTTC
once	TRBV3-1/TRBV3-2	TRBJ1-6	TRBD1	CASSQQGALNSPLHF	TGTGCCAGCAGCCAACAGGGGGCCCTTAATTCACCCCTCCACTTT
NA	TRBV15	TRBJ1-6	TRBD1	CATSRAGTGYSPLHF	TGTGCCACCAGCAGAGCTGGGACAGGATATTCACCCCTCCACTTT
NA	TRBV5-8	TRBJ2-7	TRBD2	CASSPVLLAGAYEQYF	TGTGCCAGCAGCCCCGTCCTGCTAGCGGGAGCCTACGAGCAGTACTTC
once	TRBV29-1	TRBJ2-7	TRBD2	CSVVPAGDPYEQYF	TGCAGCGTTGTACCAGCGGGAGATCCCTACGAGCAGTACTTC
NA	TRBV3-1/TRBV3-2	TRBJ2-7	TRBD1	CASSFRGQGGYEQYF	TGTGCCAGCAGTTTCCGGGGACAGGGTGGTTACGAGCAGTACTTC
NA	TRBV6-6	TRBJ2-7	NA	CASSSGGASYEQYF	TGTGCCAGCAGTTCTGGCGGGGCCTCCTACGAGCAGTACTTC
NA	TRBV5-6	TRBJ2-7	TRBD2	CASSQGLASSYEQYF	TGTGCCAGCAGCCAAGGACTAGCGAGCTCCTACGAGCAGTACTTC
NA	TRBV6-5	TRBJ1-1	TRBD1	CASRISGTDLEAFF	TGTGCCAGCAGGATTTCCGGGACAGACCTCGAAGCTTTCTTT
NA	TRBV6-6	TRBJ2-3	NA	CASSYSGGAGTDTQYF	TGTGCCAGCAGTTACTCGGGGGGGGCCGGCACAGATACGCAGTATTTT
NA	TRBV7-9	TRBJ1-3	NA	CASSLLTGSGNTIYF	TGTGCCAGCAGCTTACTAACAGGGAGTGGAAACACCATATATTTT
few	TRBV27	TRBJ2-1	NA	CASSLSIPGLVNEQFF	TGTGCCAGCAGTTTATCGATTCCAGGGTTAGTTAATGAGCAGTTCTTC